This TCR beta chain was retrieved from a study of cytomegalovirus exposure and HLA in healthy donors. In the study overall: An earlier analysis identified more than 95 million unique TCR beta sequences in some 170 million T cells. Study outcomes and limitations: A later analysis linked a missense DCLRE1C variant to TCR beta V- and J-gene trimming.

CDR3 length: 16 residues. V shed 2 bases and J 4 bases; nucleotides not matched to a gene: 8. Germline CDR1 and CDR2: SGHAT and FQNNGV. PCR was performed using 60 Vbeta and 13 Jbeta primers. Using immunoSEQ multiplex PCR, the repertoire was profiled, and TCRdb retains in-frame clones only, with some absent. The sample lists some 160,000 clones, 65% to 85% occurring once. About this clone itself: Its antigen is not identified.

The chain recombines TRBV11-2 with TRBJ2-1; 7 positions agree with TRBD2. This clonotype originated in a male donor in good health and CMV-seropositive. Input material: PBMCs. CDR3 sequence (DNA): TGTGCCAGCAGCTTATACGGGACTAACCCTTACAATGAGCAGTTCTTC. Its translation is CASSLYGTNPYNEQFF.